These 6 T cell receptor beta chains originate from one sample sequenced in a study of T cell changes during pregnancy in multiple sclerosis (dated by TCRdb to between 2018 and 2021). The library was built by means of the immunoSEQ multiplex PCR assay. The immuneACCESS repertoire file appears here via TCRdb, limited to in-frame rearrangements. These files lack a portion of the clones; in checked studies, under half of the deficit traces to unresolved V genes, and the cause of the others is not known. For this sample there are 50,000 or so clones; 80% to 95% appear just once. The leading ten clones occupy 0.45% to 0.6% of the sample. Here the sequenced sample was CD4+ T cells from peripheral blood mononuclear cells, taken after pregnancy. The source is a female donor with multiple sclerosis, enrolled in a pregnancy study.

The gene calls are TRBV4-3 and TRBJ2-2; a weak D match, TRBD1 (6 bases). The CDR3 is 15 residues long. The ends were cut back, 3 bases at V and 3 bases at J, with 11 bases in the middle. Per germline, CDR1 LGHNA and CDR2 YSLEER. This chain's CDR3 is CASSQSRGDTGELFF. In DNA form, the CDR3 reads TGCGCCAGCAGCCAGAGCAGGGGAGACACCGGGGAGCTGTTTTTT.

The J gene is TRBJ2-2, the V gene TRBV4-2; 16 nucleotides match TRBD2. CDR1 and CDR2 from the germline V gene are LGHNA and YNFKEQ. This CDR3 is 21 amino acids long. With 0 bases clipped from V and 7 bases from J, the junction kept 14 bases outside the gene matches. The CDR3 DNA reads as TGTGCCAGCAGCCAAGAAGGTATGGCGGGACTAGCGGGAGGGCCTGACGGGGAGCTGTTTTTT. The encoded protein is CASSQEGMAGLAGGPDGELFF.

CDR3 nucleotides: TGTGCCAGCAGCTTAGCCGGGACTGGCACAGATACGCAGTATTTT. Protein product: CASSLAGTGTDTQYF. This chain joins TRBV7-2 and TRBJ2-3; a weak D match, TRBD2 (6 bases). The CDR3 totals 15 residues. V was trimmed by 0 bases and J by 1 base, leaving 8 bases between them. Germline lookup yields CDR1 SGHTA and CDR2 FQGNSA.

CDR3 nucleotides: TGCAGCGTTGAAGTACTCACTACCCGCCCCGATACGCAGTATTTT. Translation gives CSVEVLTTRPDTQYF. The chain carries TRBV29-1 and TRBJ2-3, with D unclear. The ends were cut back, 1 base at V and 6 bases at J, with 17 bases in the middle. The CDR3 length is 15 residues. Germline loops: CDR1 SQVTM, CDR2 ANQGSEA.

This clone was counted once. The V call is TRBV2, the J call TRBJ2-1; tentatively, D is TRBD2 (6 bases). Germline V gene data show CDR1 as SNHLY and CDR2 as FYNNEI. The V gene lost 11 bases and the J gene lost 5 bases, with 19 bases spanning the gap. This CDR3 is built from 14 residues. CDR3 sequence: CALSSRGYHNEQFF. The CDR3 nucleotides are TGTGCCCTCTCCTCCCGGGGGTACCACAATGAGCAGTTCTTC. Full variable domain (outside the CDR3, taken from reference TRBV2 and TRBJ2-1): EPEVTQTPSHQVTQMGQEVILRCVPISNHLYFYWYRQILGQKVEFLVSFYNNEISEKSEIFDDQFSVERPDGSNFTLKIRSTKLEDSAMYFCALSSRGYHNEQFFGPGTRLTVL.

This chain joins TRBV11-3 and TRBJ1-4; TRBD1 is a possible D gene (6 bases). The germline V gene encodes CDR1 SGHNT and CDR2 YENEEA. This CDR3 has 16 residues. The germline V and J ends were trimmed by 3 bases and 5 bases, with 16 bases remaining between them. CDR3 DNA: TGTGCCAGCAGCTTGACCTGGGGGGGCTGGAATGAAAAACTGTTTTTT. This sequence encodes CASSLTWGGWNEKLFF.